This TCR beta chain is from a study of blood T cells in healthy people across ages. Sample-barcoded 5' priming and a J-beta primer mix drove a second PCR of roughly 6 to 12 cycles. Each cDNA molecule carried a tag from a template-switch adaptor that contained 12 random nucleotides. TCRdb re-called the 5' RACE reads through MiXCR, storing one row per CDR3 protein. Seen here are 1.5 million to 2 million distinct CDR3 sequences, 28% observed once, and the top ten hold 7.7%. Overall study findings and caveats: Per million T cells, TCR beta diversity dropped about linearly as age rose. The CMV status of each donor remained undetermined, and this could have confounded shifts in expanded clonotypes.

Trimming pared 4 bases from V and 7 bases from J, leaving 13 bases between. Germline loops: CDR1 SGDLS, CDR2 YYNGEE. The CDR3 covers 13 residues. To note about this clonotype: Its antigen is unknown.

Sequenced sample: blood. The sequence derives from a woman aged 30 to 39 in good health. The J gene is TRBJ2-3, the V gene TRBV9; perhaps TRBD2 as D (5 bases). CDR3 sequence: CASSPTTGYTQYF. The DNA for the CDR3 is TGTGCCAGCAGCCCGACTACGGGATATACGCAGTATTTT.